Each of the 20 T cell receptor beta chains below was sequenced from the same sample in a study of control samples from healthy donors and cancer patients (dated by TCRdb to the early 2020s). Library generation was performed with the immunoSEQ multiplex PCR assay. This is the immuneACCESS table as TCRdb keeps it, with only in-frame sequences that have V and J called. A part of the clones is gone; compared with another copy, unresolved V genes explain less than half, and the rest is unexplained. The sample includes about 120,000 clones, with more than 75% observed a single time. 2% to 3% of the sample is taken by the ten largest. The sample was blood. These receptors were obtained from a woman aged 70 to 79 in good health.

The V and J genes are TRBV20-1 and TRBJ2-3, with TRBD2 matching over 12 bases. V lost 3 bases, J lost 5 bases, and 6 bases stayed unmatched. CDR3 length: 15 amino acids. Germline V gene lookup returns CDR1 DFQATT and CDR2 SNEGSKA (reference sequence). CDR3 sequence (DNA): TGCAGTGCTAGTCTAGCGGGGGGGCGGGGAGATACGCAGTATTTT. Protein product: CSASLAGGRGDTQYF.

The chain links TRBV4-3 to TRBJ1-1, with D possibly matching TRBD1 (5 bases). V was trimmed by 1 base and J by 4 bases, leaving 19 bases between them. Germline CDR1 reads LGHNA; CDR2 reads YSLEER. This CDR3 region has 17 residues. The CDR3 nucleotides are TGCGCCAGCAGCCAAGGGGGAAGGGGCGAATTGAGCACTGAAGCTTTCTTT. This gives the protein CASSQGGRGELSTEAFF.

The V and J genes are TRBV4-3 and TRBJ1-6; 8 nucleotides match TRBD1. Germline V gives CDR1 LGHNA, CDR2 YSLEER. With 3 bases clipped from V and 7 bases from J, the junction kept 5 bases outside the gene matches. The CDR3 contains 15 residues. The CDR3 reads CASSQGDRLNSPLHF. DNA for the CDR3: TGCGCCAGCAGCCAGGGGGACAGGTTAAATTCACCCCTCCACTTT.

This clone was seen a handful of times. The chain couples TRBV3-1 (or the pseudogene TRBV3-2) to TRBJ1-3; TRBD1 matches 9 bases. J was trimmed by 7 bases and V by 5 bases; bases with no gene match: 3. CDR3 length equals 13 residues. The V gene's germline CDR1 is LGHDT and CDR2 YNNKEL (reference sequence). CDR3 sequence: CASSSGQGNTIYF. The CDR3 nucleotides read TGTGCCAGCAGCTCCGGACAGGGGAACACCATATATTTT.

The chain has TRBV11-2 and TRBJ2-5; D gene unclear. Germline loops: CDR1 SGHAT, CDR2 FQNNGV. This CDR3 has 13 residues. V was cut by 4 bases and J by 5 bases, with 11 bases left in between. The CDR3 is CASSSSPVETQYF. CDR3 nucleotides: TGTGCCAGCAGCTCCAGCCCCGTGGAGACCCAGTACTTC.

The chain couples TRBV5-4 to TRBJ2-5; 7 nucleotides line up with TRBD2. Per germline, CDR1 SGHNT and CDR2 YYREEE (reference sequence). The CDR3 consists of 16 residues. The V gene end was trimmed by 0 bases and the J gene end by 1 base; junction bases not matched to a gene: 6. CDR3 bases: TGTGCCAGCAGCTTGGGGGCGGGAGTGGTCCAAGAGACCCAGTACTTC. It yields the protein CASSLGAGVVQETQYF.

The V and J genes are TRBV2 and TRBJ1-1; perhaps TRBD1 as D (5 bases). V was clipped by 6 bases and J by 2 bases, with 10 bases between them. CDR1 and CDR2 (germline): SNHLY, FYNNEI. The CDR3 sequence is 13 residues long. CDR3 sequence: CASRSGANTEAFF. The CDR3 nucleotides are TGTGCCAGCAGGTCCGGGGCCAACACTGAAGCTTTCTTT.

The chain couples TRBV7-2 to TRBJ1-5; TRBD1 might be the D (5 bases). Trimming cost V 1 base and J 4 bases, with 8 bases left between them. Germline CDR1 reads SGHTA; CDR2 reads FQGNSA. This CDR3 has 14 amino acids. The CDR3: CASSLGRANQPQHF. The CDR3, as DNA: TGTGCCAGCAGCTTAGGCAGGGCGAATCAGCCCCAGCATTTT.

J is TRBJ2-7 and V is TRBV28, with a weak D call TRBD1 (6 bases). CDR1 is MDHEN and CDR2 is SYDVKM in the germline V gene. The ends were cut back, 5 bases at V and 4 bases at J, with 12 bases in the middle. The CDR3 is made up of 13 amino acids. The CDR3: CASSMGQEYEQYF. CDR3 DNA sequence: TGTGCCAGCAGTATGGGACAAGAATACGAGCAGTACTTC. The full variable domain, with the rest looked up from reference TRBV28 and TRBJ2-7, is DVKVTQSSRYLVKRTGEKVFLECVQDMDHENMFWYRQDPGLGLRLIYFSYDVKMKEKGDIPEGYSVSREKKERFSLILESASTNQTSMYLCASSMGQEYEQYFGPGTRLTVT.

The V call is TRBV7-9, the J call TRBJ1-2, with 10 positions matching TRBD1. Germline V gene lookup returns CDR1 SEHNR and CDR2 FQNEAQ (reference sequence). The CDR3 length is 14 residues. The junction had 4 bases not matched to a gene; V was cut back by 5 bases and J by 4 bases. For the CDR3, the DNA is TGTGCCAGCAGCCCGGGACAGGGGCTCTATGGCTACACCTTC. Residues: CASSPGQGLYGYTF.

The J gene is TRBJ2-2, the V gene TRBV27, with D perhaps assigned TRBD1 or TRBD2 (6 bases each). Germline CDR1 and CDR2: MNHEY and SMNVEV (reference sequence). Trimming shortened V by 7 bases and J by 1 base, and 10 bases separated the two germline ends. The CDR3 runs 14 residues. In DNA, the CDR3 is TGTGCCAGCAAGGGGGGAGGGAACACCGGGGAGCTGTTTTTT. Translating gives CASKGGGNTGELFF.

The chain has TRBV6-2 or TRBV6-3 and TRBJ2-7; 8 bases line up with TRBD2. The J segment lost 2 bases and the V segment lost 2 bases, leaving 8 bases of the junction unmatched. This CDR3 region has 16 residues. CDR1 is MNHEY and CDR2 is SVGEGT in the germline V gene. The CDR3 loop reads CASSYDPAGVPYEQYF. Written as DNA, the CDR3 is TGTGCCAGCAGTTACGATCCAGCGGGGGTACCCTACGAGCAGTACTTC.

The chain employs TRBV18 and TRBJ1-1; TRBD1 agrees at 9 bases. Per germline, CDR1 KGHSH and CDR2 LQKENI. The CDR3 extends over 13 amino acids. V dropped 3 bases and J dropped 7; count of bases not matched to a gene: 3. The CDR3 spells CASSPGTGIEAFF. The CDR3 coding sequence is TGTGCCAGCTCACCCGGGACAGGGATTGAAGCTTTCTTT.

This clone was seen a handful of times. CDR3 residues: CASSQEWGAGNTIYF. The CDR3 DNA sequence: TGTGCCAGCAGCCAAGAATGGGGGGCTGGAAACACCATATATTTT. The J gene is TRBJ1-3, the V gene TRBV3-1 (or the pseudogene TRBV3-2); D possibly corresponds to TRBD1 (5 bases). The CDR3 is 15 amino acids. Looked up from germline, CDR1 is LGHDT and CDR2 is YNNKEL (reference sequence). Trimming took 0 bases from V and 2 from J, leaving 8 bases between them.

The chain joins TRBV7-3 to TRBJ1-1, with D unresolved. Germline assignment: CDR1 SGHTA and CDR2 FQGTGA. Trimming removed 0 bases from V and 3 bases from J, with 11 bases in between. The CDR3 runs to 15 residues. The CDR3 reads CASSLTTRVDTEAFF. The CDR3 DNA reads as TGTGCCAGCAGCTTAACTACCCGGGTGGACACTGAAGCTTTCTTT.

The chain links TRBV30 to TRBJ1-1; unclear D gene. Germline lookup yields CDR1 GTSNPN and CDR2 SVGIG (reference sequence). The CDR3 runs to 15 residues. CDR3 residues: CARPTTSKGGTEAFF. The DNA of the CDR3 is TGTGCGCGGCCGACGACATCCAAGGGAGGCACTGAAGCTTTCTTT.

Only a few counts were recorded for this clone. The CDR3 DNA reads TGTGCCAGCAGCTTAGGGGTGGACAGTACTAATGAAAAACTGTTTTTT. Translating it yields CASSLGVDSTNEKLFF. The V and J genes are TRBV7-9 and TRBJ1-4; maybe TRBD1 (6 bases). The CDR3 runs to 16 residues. CDR1 SEHNR and CDR2 FQNEAQ come from the germline V gene (reference sequence). With 1 base removed from V and 2 bases from J, the gap between germline ends came to 11 bases.

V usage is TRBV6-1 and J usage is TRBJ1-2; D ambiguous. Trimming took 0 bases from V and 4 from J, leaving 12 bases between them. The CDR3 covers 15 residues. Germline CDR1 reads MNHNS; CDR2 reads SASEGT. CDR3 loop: CASSEALTSAYGYTF. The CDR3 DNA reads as TGTGCCAGCAGTGAAGCACTTACATCGGCCTATGGCTACACCTTC.

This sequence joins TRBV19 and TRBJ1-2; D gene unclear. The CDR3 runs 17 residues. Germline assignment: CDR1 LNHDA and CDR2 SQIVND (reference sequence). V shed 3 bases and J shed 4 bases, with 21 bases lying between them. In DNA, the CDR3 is TGTGCCAGTAGTATCGGTCAGGTATATCGATCTCTCTATGGCTACACCTTC. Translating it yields CASSIGQVYRSLYGYTF.

CDR3 amino acids: CASSNGPQGGYEQYF. CDR3 bases: TGTGCCAGCAGCAATGGCCCACAGGGTGGGTACGAGCAGTACTTC. The chain joins TRBV21-1 to TRBJ2-7; the table's D call, TRBD1, was not checked against the DNA. TRBV21-1 is classified as a pseudogene. The CDR3 extends over 15 amino acids.